A single sample gave rise to the 5 T cell receptor beta chains below, sequenced in a study of cytomegalovirus exposure and HLA in healthy donors (dated by TCRdb to 2016 to 2017). The library came from the immunoSEQ multiplex PCR assay. For the multiplex PCR, a mixture combining 60 forward primers for TCR Vbeta segments and 13 reverse primers for TCR Jbeta segments was used. Not all clones reach the TCRdb copy of this immuneACCESS table, which keeps in-frame sequences only. Checked studies attribute under half of the gap to unresolved V genes and leave the rest unexplained. For this sample there are about 170,000 clones; roughly 80% appear just once. Over 2% of the sample goes to the ten largest clones. The specimen sequenced was PBMCs. The receptors were sampled from a male donor in good health and CMV-seronegative.

The rearrangement joins TRBV19 to TRBJ1-2, with D maybe TRBD1 (5 bases). From germline, CDR1 is LNHDA and CDR2 SQIVND (reference sequence). V was clipped by 3 bases and J by 4 bases, with 15 bases between them. CDR3 length equals 15 residues. The CDR3 protein is CASSIGAREAYGYTF. The CDR3 bases are TGTGCCAGTAGTATTGGGGCCAGGGAGGCCTATGGCTACACCTTC. The full variable domain, completed using reference TRBV19 and TRBJ1-2, is DGGITQSPKYLFRKEGQNVTLSCEQNLNHDAMYWYRQDPGQGLRLIYYSQIVNDFQKGDIAEGYSVSREKKESFPLTVTSAQKNPTAFYLCASSIGAREAYGYTFGSGTRLTVV.

This chain connects TRBV7-6 to TRBJ2-5, with 8 bases identical to TRBD1. Germline CDR1 reads SGHVS; CDR2 reads FNYEAQ. V lost 5 bases and J lost 4; bases outside the gene matches: 9. The CDR3 length is 15 residues. Written as DNA, the CDR3 is TGTGCCAGCAGCACCCGGACAGGGAAGGGAGAGACCCAGTACTTC. It codes for CASSTRTGKGETQYF.

This clone occurred once. The rearrangement uses TRBV7-2 and TRBJ1-1; D is unclear. The CDR3 extends over 15 amino acids. Germline CDR1 and CDR2: SGHTA and FQGNSA. Trimming took 5 bases from V and 1 from J, leaving 14 bases between them. The DNA of the CDR3 is TGTGCCAGCAGCCCCTACCTTGGGAGGAACACTGAAGCTTTCTTT. Amino acid sequence: CASSPYLGRNTEAFF. The entire variable domain, with the rest obtained from reference TRBV7-2 and TRBJ1-1, is as follows: GAGVSQSPSNKVTEKGKDVELRCDPISGHTALYWYRQSLGQGLEFLIYFQGNSAPDKSGLPSDRFSAERTGGSVSTLTIQRTQQEDSAVYLCASSPYLGRNTEAFFGQGTRLTVV.

A note on this clone: Other nucleotide sequences from this sample produce the same CDR3. The rearrangement joins TRBV15 to TRBJ1-5; the D is unclear. The CDR3 loop spans 16 amino acids. Germline loops: CDR1 LNHNV, CDR2 YYDKDF (reference sequence). Trimming stripped 1 base from V and 2 bases from J, with 12 bases between. CDR3 loop: CATSRGGRSGNQPQHF. CDR3 nucleotides: TGTGCCACCAGCAGAGGAGGGAGGAGTGGCAATCAGCCCCAGCATTTT.

The chain uses TRBV5-4 and TRBJ2-3, with 8 bases that match TRBD2. The CDR3 length is 16 residues. V trimming: 4 bases; J trimming: 2 bases; junction bases outside the gene matches: 9. Germline CDR1 is SGHNT and CDR2 is YYREEE (reference sequence). The CDR3 nucleotides are TGTGCCAGCAGCCCCCAAAAGCGGGGGTCCACAGATACGCAGTATTTT. This sequence encodes CASSPQKRGSTDTQYF. Combining the CDR3 with reference TRBV5-4 and TRBJ2-3 gives the whole variable domain ETGVTQSPTHLIKTRGQQVTLRCSSQSGHNTVSWYQQALGQGPQFIFQYYREEENGRGNFPPRFSGLQFPNYSSELNVNALELDDSALYLCASSPQKRGSTDTQYFGPGTRLTVL.